What follows describes a single TCR beta chain. Sequencing used immunoSEQ multiplex PCR; TCRdb keeps in-frame clones, though not all of them. The repertoire holds approximately 33,000 clones, with about 91% as singletons. The germline V gene encodes CDR1 SEHNR and CDR2 FQNEAQ (reference sequence). The CDR3 covers 16 residues. V lost 2 bases and J 7 bases, leaving 18 bases between the germline ends. The data were taken from a study of PD-1 and CTLA-4 blockade in melanoma. The origin of this receptor is a human donor with melanoma. The rearrangement uses TRBV7-9 and TRBJ2-1; possible D gene TRBD2, 6 bases. The sample here was CD8+ T cells from peripheral blood, taken from a patient given anti-PD-1 treatment. CDR3 sequence (DNA): TGTGCCAGCAGCTTACGGGGTAGCGGAGGCCGGAATGAGCAGTTCTTC. Translated, it gives CASSLRGSGGRNEQFF.